This T cell receptor beta chain was recovered during a study of cytomegalovirus exposure and HLA in healthy donors. The CDR3 is made up of 15 amino acids. With 4 bases clipped from V and 5 bases from J, the junction kept 8 bases outside the gene matches. Per the germline V gene, CDR1 is MDHEN and CDR2 is SYDVKM. This PCR relied on a set of 60 Vbeta primers and 13 Jbeta primers. The protocol was immunoSEQ multiplex PCR, while the TCRdb copy is restricted to in-frame clones and leaves out a portion. The sample comprises over 120,000 clones, 65% to 85% of which are singletons, and 7% rests with the top ten. Notes on this clone: Its antigen is not known.

Findings of the study overall: More than 150 TCR beta chains were listed as cytomegalovirus-associated.

The specimen was PBMCs. The TCR sequence derives from a man younger than 45 in good health and CMV-seronegative. The chain carries TRBV28 and TRBJ2-1, with 7 bases that match TRBD2. This CDR3 reads CASSSPWGGNNEQFF. For the CDR3, the DNA is TGTGCCAGCAGTTCCCCCTGGGGGGGAAACAATGAGCAGTTCTTC.